This T cell receptor (beta chain) was sequenced in a study of shared clonotypes between healthy human individuals. At deep level, the assay was performed. The authors distributed each subset's genomic DNA evenly over several immunoSEQ plates. In the study's own analysis: Owing to the provision of junction-only sequences devoid of quality scores by immunoSEQ, filtering differed. TCRdb keeps only in-frame clones here, not all; method: immunoSEQ multiplex PCR. That table supplies the V and J calls and clone size; D and trimming were determined from the DNA. The sample gives about 680,000 clones, more than 70% of which show up once; around 2% is in the top ten. The germline V gene has CDR1 SGHDT and CDR2 YYEEEE. This CDR3 spans 9 amino acids.

V is TRBV5-6 and J is TRBJ2-5; D gene unclear. The TCR originated in a woman in her twenties or thirties in good health. The material sequenced was memory CD4+ T cells sorted from blood. Subset defined: CD45RA-negative fraction. The CDR3 loop is CPRMGTQYF. The CDR3 DNA reads as TGTCCACGGATGGGGACCCAGTACTTC.